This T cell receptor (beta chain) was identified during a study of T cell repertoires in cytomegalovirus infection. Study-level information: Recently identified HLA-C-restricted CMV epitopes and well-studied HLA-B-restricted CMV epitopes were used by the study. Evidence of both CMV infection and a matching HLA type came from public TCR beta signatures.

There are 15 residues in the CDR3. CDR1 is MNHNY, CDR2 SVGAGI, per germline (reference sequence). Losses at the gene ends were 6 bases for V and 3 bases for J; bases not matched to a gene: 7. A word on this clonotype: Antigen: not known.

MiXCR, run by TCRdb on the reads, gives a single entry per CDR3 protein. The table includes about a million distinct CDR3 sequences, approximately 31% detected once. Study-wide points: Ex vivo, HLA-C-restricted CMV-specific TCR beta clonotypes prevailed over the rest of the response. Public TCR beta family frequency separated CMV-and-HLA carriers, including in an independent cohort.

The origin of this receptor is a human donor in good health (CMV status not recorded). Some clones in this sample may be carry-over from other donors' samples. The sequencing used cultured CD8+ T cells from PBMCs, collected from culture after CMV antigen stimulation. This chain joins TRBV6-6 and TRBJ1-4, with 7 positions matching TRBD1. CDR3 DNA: TGTGCCAGCAGATTTACAGGGGCGGCTAATGAAAAACTGTTTTTT. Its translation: CASRFTGAANEKLFF.